This T cell receptor (beta chain) comes out of a study of OX40 agonist ivuxolimab in advanced cancers. Study information: Past anti-PD-1, anti-PD-L1 or anti-CTLA-4 therapy was accepted, and approximately 40% had received some.

V lost 5 bases and J lost 4, with 15 bases in between. CDR1 is MNHEY, CDR2 SMNVEV, per germline (reference sequence). The CDR3 is made up of 14 amino acids. Generated by immunoSEQ multiplex PCR, the TCRdb table keeps only in-frame clones and is missing some. The sample shows about 68,000 clones, around nine tenths of them seen only once. V gene TRBV27 combines with J gene TRBJ2-7; the D gene is possibly TRBD1 (6 bases). The TCR comes from an adult with an advanced solid tumor such as melanoma, head and neck, liver or kidney cancer. Here the sequenced sample was CD4+ or CD8+ T cells sorted from blood, taken in a trial of the OX40 agonist ivuxolimab. The CDR3 reads CASSRSGDAYEQYF. For the CDR3, the DNA is TGTGCCAGCAGTAGGTCAGGGGATGCTTACGAGCAGTACTTC.